These 24 T cell receptor beta chains came from one sample sequenced in a study of blood T cell repertoires in COVID-19. Sequencing was performed with immunoSEQ multiplex PCR; in TCRdb, only in-frame clones are kept and a portion is missing. The sample shows about 140,000 clones, 80% to 90% of them seen only once. The sequenced sample consisted of peripheral blood. These TCRs come from a woman aged 50 to 65 with acute or convalescent COVID-19.

The V call is TRBV11-2, the J call TRBJ2-7; the match to TRBD2 covers 8 bases. Germline V gene data show CDR1 as SGHAT and CDR2 as FQNNGV. The CDR3 length is 15 residues. The V and J ends lost 5 bases and 0 bases, in that order; junction bases with no gene match: 6. For the CDR3, the DNA is TGTGCCAGCAGCATTTCAGCGGGGGCCTCCTACGAGCAGTACTTC. Translated: CASSISAGASYEQYF.

This clone was seen more than once but under ten times. Here the CDR3 DNA reads TGTGCCAGCAGTCCAGGGGAAATTAAGACTTTCTTT. It encodes CASSPGEIKTFF. V and J are TRBV12-3 or TRBV12-4 and TRBJ1-1; possible D gene TRBD1, 6 bases. The ends were cut back, 5 bases at V and 12 bases at J, with 16 bases in the middle. The CDR3 extends over 12 amino acids.

The rearrangement joins TRBV6-6 to TRBJ2-3; D gene uncertain. The CDR3 totals 14 residues. V was trimmed by 6 bases and J by 2 bases, leaving 12 bases between them. Germline CDR1 reads MNHNY; CDR2 reads SVGAGI (reference sequence). The CDR3 sequence: CASRPYDTTDTQYF. DNA of the CDR3: TGTGCCAGCAGACCCTACGACACCACAGATACGCAGTATTTT.

The chain combines TRBV5-1 with TRBJ1-6, with TRBD1 matching over 8 bases. Losses at the gene ends were 5 bases for V and 6 bases for J; bases not matched to a gene: 13. The CDR3 is 17 amino acids. CDR1 SGHRS and CDR2 YFSETQ come from the germline V gene. The CDR3, as DNA: TGCGCCAGCAGTCCAAACTCCAGGGGGCCTATTAATTCACCCCTCCACTTT. Its protein is CASSPNSRGPINSPLHF.

The chain employs TRBV19 and TRBJ1-2; tentative D call: TRBD1 (6 bases). This CDR3 is 16 amino acids long. From germline, CDR1 is LNHDA and CDR2 SQIVND (reference sequence). Trimming removed 3 bases at V and 1 base at J, with 15 bases between. This CDR3 is CASSMFPGGINYGYTF. DNA for the CDR3: TGTGCCAGTAGTATGTTTCCGGGGGGCATTAACTATGGCTACACCTTC.

The chain has TRBV28 and TRBJ2-2, with TRBD1 matching over 9 bases. The junction had 7 bases not matched to a gene; V was cut back by 6 bases and J by 5 bases. CDR1 and CDR2 from the germline V gene are MDHEN and SYDVKM. This CDR3 comprises 15 residues. The CDR3 protein is CASRDRQGGTGELFF. The DNA of the CDR3 is TGTGCCAGCAGGGACAGACAGGGGGGGACCGGGGAGCTGTTTTTT.

This chain connects TRBV21-1 to TRBJ2-2; the table gives TRBD1 as D, unverified against the DNA. TRBV21-1 is labeled a pseudogene. The CDR3 runs 18 residues. The CDR3 reads CASSKGRGQVEVSGELFF. The CDR3 DNA reads TGTGCCAGCAGCAAAGGTAGGGGACAGGTCGAAGTGTCCGGGGAGCTGTTTTTT.

This rearrangement joins TRBV6-5 to TRBJ1-2; 10 bases agree with TRBD1. Looked up from germline, CDR1 is MNHEY and CDR2 is SVGAGI. The CDR3 has 15 amino acids. V shed 2 bases and J 7 bases; nucleotides not matched to a gene: 7. The CDR3, as DNA: TGTGCCAGCAGTTACCTGGACAGGGGGAAGTCTGGCTACACCTTC. Its protein product is CASSYLDRGKSGYTF.

The chain is built from TRBV9 and TRBJ1-1, with TRBD1 as a possible D gene (6 bases). V was shortened by 4 bases and J by 1 base, with 14 bases between the two germline ends. Germline CDR1 SGDLS, CDR2 YYNGEE. CDR3 length equals 15 residues. CDR3 DNA: TGTGCCAGCAGCCCGAACCCGACAGGGAACACTGAAGCTTTCTTT. This encodes CASSPNPTGNTEAFF. Filled out from reference TRBV9 and TRBJ1-1, the complete variable domain reads DSGVTQTPKHLITATGQRVTLRCSPRSGDLSVYWYQQSLDQGLQFLIQYYNGEERAKGNILERFSAQQFPDLHSELNLSSLELGDSALYFCASSPNPTGNTEAFFGQGTRLTVV.

The chain has TRBV19 and TRBJ2-7; 8 bases agree with TRBD1. This CDR3 region has 16 residues. CDR1 is LNHDA and CDR2 is SQIVND in the germline V gene (reference sequence). The junction had 6 bases not matched to a gene; V was cut back by 1 base and J by 1 base. This chain's CDR3 is CASSIAGGQGSYEQYF. DNA of the CDR3: TGTGCCAGTAGTATAGCTGGTGGACAGGGTTCCTACGAGCAGTACTTC.

Comments on this clone: Within the sample, other DNA sequences also encode this same CDR3. The rearrangement uses TRBV19 and TRBJ1-4; 8 bases fit TRBD1. J lost 5 bases, V lost 5 bases, and 4 bases had no gene match. CDR3 size: 14 residues. Germline V gene lookup returns CDR1 LNHDA and CDR2 SQIVND (reference sequence). The CDR3 nucleotides are TGTGCCAGTAGTTCGCGGACAGGGAATGAAAAACTGTTTTTT. It codes for CASSSRTGNEKLFF.

V usage is TRBV6-5 and J usage is TRBJ2-3, with D possibly TRBD1 on 6 matching bases. The CDR3 extends over 15 amino acids. Trimming removed 6 bases at V and 3 bases at J, with 16 bases between. Germline CDR1 and CDR2: MNHEY and SVGAGI. CDR3 loop: CASRGPTGRTDTQYF. Here the CDR3 DNA reads TGTGCCAGCAGGGGACCTACAGGGAGAACAGATACGCAGTATTTT.

The V and J genes are TRBV27 and TRBJ2-2; 9 bases fit TRBD2. Germline CDR1 reads MNHEY; CDR2 reads SMNVEV (reference sequence). The junction had 11 bases not matched to a gene; V was cut back by 10 bases and J by 5 bases. The CDR3 contains 15 residues. The CDR3 DNA follows: TGTGCCACCCAAGGTGGCGGGAGGGGAACCGGGGAGCTGTTTTTT. Translated, it gives CATQGGGRGTGELFF.

The chain carries TRBV5-1 and TRBJ1-1; weak D call: TRBD1 (5 bases). Trimming stripped 0 bases from V and 2 bases from J, with 17 bases between. The CDR3 is 17 residues long. Germline V gene sequence: CDR1 SGHRS, CDR2 YFSETQ. The CDR3 here is CASSLAPAGQGNTEAFF. CDR3 bases: TGCGCCAGCAGCTTGGCCCCCGCAGGGCAGGGTAACACTGAAGCTTTCTTT.

V is TRBV5-4 and J is TRBJ1-1; D is possibly TRBD1 (5 bases). Germline V lookup: CDR1 SGHNT, CDR2 YYREEE (reference sequence). V was shortened by 0 bases and J by 2 bases, with 11 bases between the two germline ends. This CDR3 comprises 15 residues. The CDR3 nucleotides are TGTGCCAGCAGCTTGGCCGGGGGAGGAAACACTGAAGCTTTCTTT. It yields the protein CASSLAGGGNTEAFF.

This chain joins TRBV19 and TRBJ2-2, with TRBD1 identical over 9 bases. The V segment lost 5 bases and the J segment 0 bases; nucleotides outside the gene matches: 4. Germline V lookup: CDR1 LNHDA, CDR2 SQIVND (reference sequence). The length of the CDR3 is 16 residues. CDR3 DNA: TGTGCCAGTAGTCCCCGACAGGGGGCGAACACCGGGGAGCTGTTTTTT. Residues: CASSPRQGANTGELFF.

V is TRBV10-3 and J is TRBJ1-1; tentatively, D is TRBD1 (5 bases). This CDR3 is 15 amino acids long. In germline, CDR1 is ENHRY, CDR2 SYGVKD. Trimming removed 1 base from V and 1 base from J, with 10 bases in between. CDR3 in DNA: TGTGCCATCAGTGAGTATTTAGGGGAGAACACTGAAGCTTTCTTT. Amino acids: CAISEYLGENTEAFF.

The chain uses TRBV6-5 and TRBJ1-5, with 8 bases that match TRBD1. CDR1 is MNHEY, CDR2 SVGAGI, per germline. Trimming took 4 bases from V and 3 from J; bases not matched to a gene: 2. This CDR3 has 14 residues. The CDR3 spells CASSSRGPNQPQHF. CDR3 bases: TGTGCCAGCAGTTCCAGGGGGCCCAATCAGCCCCAGCATTTT.

V is TRBV29-1 and J is TRBJ2-2; 9 bases line up with TRBD1. Losses at the gene ends were 7 bases for V and 5 bases for J; bases not matched to a gene: 8. Germline-derived CDR1 and CDR2 are SQVTM and ANQGSEA. This CDR3 comprises 14 residues. The CDR3, as DNA: TGCAGCGCTGGGACAGGGAGGACAACCGGGGAGCTGTTTTTT. Its protein is CSAGTGRTTGELFF.

The chain has TRBV7-9 and TRBJ1-2; D unclear. Germline V lookup: CDR1 SEHNR, CDR2 FQNEAQ (reference sequence). V lost 8 bases, J lost 4 bases, and 11 bases lay in between. The CDR3 extends over 12 amino acids. The CDR3 protein is CASGETGYGYTF. CDR3 DNA sequence: TGTGCCAGCGGGGAGACTGGCTATGGCTACACCTTC.

V usage is TRBV25-1 and J usage is TRBJ2-1, with 7 bases aligning to TRBD1. The CDR3 spans 11 residues. Germline CDR1 MGHDK, CDR2 SYGVNS. V was clipped by 6 bases and J by 10 bases; unmatched bases: 3. The chain's CDR3 is CASSSRGEQFF. DNA of the CDR3: TGTGCCAGCAGCTCCAGGGGGGAGCAGTTCTTC.

V gene TRBV7-9 combines with J gene TRBJ1-5; 8 bases are shared with TRBD1. Per the germline V gene, CDR1 is SEHNR and CDR2 is FQNEAQ (reference sequence). The CDR3 runs 14 residues. J was trimmed by 6 bases and V by 4 bases; bases with no gene match: 5. The CDR3: CASSSTGGIQPQHF. The CDR3 nucleotides are TGTGCCAGCAGCTCTACAGGGGGAATTCAGCCCCAGCATTTT.

The J gene is TRBJ1-6, the V gene TRBV1; the D segment call TRBD1 is taken from the table without a DNA check. TRBV1 is labeled a pseudogene. This CDR3 comprises 20 residues. CDR3 sequence (DNA): TGCACCAGCAGCCCAGGGGACAGGTACCTAACCAGCTCCTATAATTCACCCCTCCACTTT. Residues: CTSSPGDRYLTSSYNSPLHF.

The chain employs TRBV10-1 and TRBJ2-3; TRBD2 matches 10 bases. Germline CDR1 is WNHNN and CDR2 is SYGVQD (reference sequence). The length of the CDR3 is 14 residues. V trimming: 5 bases; J trimming: 6 bases; junction bases outside the gene matches: 5. CDR3 loop: CASSLAGGVDTQYF. The CDR3 coding sequence is TGCGCCAGCAGTTTAGCGGGAGGAGTGGATACGCAGTATTTT.